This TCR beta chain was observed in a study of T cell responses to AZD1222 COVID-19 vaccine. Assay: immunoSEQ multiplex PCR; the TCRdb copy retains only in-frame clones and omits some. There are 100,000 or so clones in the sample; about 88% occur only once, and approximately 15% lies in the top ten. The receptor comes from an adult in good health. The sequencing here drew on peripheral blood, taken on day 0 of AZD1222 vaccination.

CDR3 in amino acids: CASLLSRSNEQFF. The CDR3 coding sequence is TGTGCCAGTCTTCTATCTCGATCCAATGAGCAGTTCTTC. The gene calls are TRBV2 and TRBJ2-1, with no clear D. From germline, CDR1 is SNHLY and CDR2 FYNNEI. V lost 9 bases to trimming and J lost 6 bases, with 15 bases between them. There are 13 residues in the CDR3.